This is a list of T cell receptor beta chains from one sample in a study of cytomegalovirus exposure and HLA in healthy donors. Here immunoSEQ multiplex PCR was the method, and the copy in TCRdb shows in-frame clones only, minus some. The repertoire holds fewer than 200,000 clones, with about 90% as singletons. The sample taken for sequencing was PBMCs. Receptor source: a woman younger than 30 in good health and CMV-seropositive. Each CDR3 is given with its conserved first and last residue. The D gene is left open where the match is weak. The size entry is marked missing in some rows and otherwise reads once, few, many or a size class.

v_gene	d_gene	abundance	j_gene	CDR3aa	CDR3nt
TRBV5-6	NA	NA	TRBJ1-1	CASSSLGGAPSRNTEAFF	TGTGCCAGCAGCTCCCTGGGGGGGGCCCCCTCGAGGAACACTGAAGCTTTCTTT
TRBV6-5	NA	NA	TRBJ1-2	CASSYGVGQGYGYTF	TGTGCCAGCAGTTACGGGGTGGGGCAGGGGTATGGCTACACCTTC
TRBV6-1	TRBD2	few	TRBJ2-3	CASSETSGGADTQYF	TGTGCCAGCAGTGAAACTAGCGGGGGGGCCGATACGCAGTATTTT
TRBV2	TRBD2	NA	TRBJ2-1	CASRHSGTSFNEQFF	TGTGCCAGCAGACATTCCGGGACTAGTTTCAATGAGCAGTTCTTC
TRBV19	TRBD1	NA	TRBJ2-7	CASSPRTGRSYEQYF	TGTGCCAGTAGTCCTCGGACAGGGCGCTCCTACGAGCAGTACTTC
TRBV18	TRBD1	NA	TRBJ2-3	CASSPTGGSDTQYF	TGTGCCAGCTCCCCGACAGGGGGCTCGGATACGCAGTATTTT
TRBV10-3	NA	NA	TRBJ2-7	CAISESPQGYEQYF	TGTGCCATCAGTGAGTCCCCCCAGGGTTACGAGCAGTACTTC
TRBV6-6	NA	NA	TRBJ1-5	CASSYSPNQPQHF	TGTGCCAGCAGTTACTCTCCGAATCAGCCCCAGCATTTT
TRBV5-6	TRBD2	NA	TRBJ2-1	CASSLGLAGSINEQFF	TGTGCCAGCAGCTTGGGACTAGCGGGGTCAATCAATGAGCAGTTCTTC
TRBV7-2	NA	NA	TRBJ2-5	CASSKAGAMETQYF	TGTGCCAGCAGCAAGGCAGGGGCTATGGAGACCCAGTACTTC
TRBV19	NA	NA	TRBJ1-3	CASSSQLSGNTIYF	TGTGCCAGTAGTTCACAGCTCTCTGGAAACACCATATATTTT
TRBV28	TRBD2	NA	TRBJ2-1	CASSPISHGGRWVDEQFF	TGTGCCAGCAGTCCCATATCCCATGGCGGGAGATGGGTAGATGAGCAGTTCTTC
TRBV2	NA	NA	TRBJ2-1	CASSNRPQARSYNEQFF	TGTGCCAGCAGTAATAGACCTCAGGCCCGTTCCTACAATGAGCAGTTCTTC
TRBV11-2	NA	NA	TRBJ2-3	CASSQGSPLGTDTQYF	TGTGCCAGCAGCCAAGGATCCCCCCTAGGCACAGATACGCAGTATTTT
TRBV27	NA	NA	TRBJ2-1	CASSGDSYQQFF	TGTGCCAGCAGTGGAGACAGTTACCAGCAGTTCTTC
TRBV27	TRBD2	NA	TRBJ2-5	CASSLNPIAGARETQYF	TGTGCCAGCAGTTTAAATCCGATAGCGGGGGCGCGGGAGACCCAGTACTTC
TRBV6-5	NA	few	TRBJ2-7	CASSSGVRHEQYF	TGTGCCAGCAGTTCGGGGGTTCGCCACGAGCAGTACTTC
TRBV2	NA	NA	TRBJ1-1	CASSGQWGGTEAFF	TGTGCCAGCAGTGGGCAGTGGGGGGGCACTGAAGCTTTCTTT
TRBV5-1	TRBD2	NA	TRBJ2-7	CASSLGFGGEYEQYF	TGCGCCAGCAGCTTGGGGTTCGGGGGGGAATACGAGCAGTACTTC
TRBV15	NA	NA	TRBJ2-3	CATSSDRELIPTDTQYF	TGTGCCACCAGCAGTGATCGGGAGTTGATCCCCACAGATACGCAGTATTTT
TRBV7-9	TRBD1	NA	TRBJ2-7	CASSSITPQGAEF	TGTGCCAGCAGCTCAATAACCCCACAGGGGGCCGAGTTC
TRBV30	TRBD1	NA	TRBJ1-2	CAWSPQGLSGYTF	TGTGCCTGGAGTCCACAGGGGCTTAGTGGCTACACCTTC
TRBV5-1	TRBD1	NA	TRBJ2-7	CASSSGFIGAGGPVQYF	TGCGCCAGCAGCTCGGGTTTTATCGGGGCAGGGGGCCCCGTGCAGTACTTC
TRBV29-1	NA	once	TRBJ2-6	CSVASTSGANVLTF	TGCAGCGTTGCCTCCACTTCTGGGGCCAACGTCCTGACTTTC
TRBV5-8	NA	NA	TRBJ1-3	CASSLRGSSGNTIYF	TGTGCCAGCAGCTTGAGGGGGAGCTCTGGAAACACCATATATTTT
TRBV28	TRBD2	NA	TRBJ2-7	CASSLVAGGDEQYF	TGTGCCAGCAGCCTAGTAGCGGGAGGGGACGAGCAGTACTTC
TRBV5-1	TRBD1	NA	TRBJ2-2	CASTWDSTRGELFF	TGCGCCAGCACTTGGGACAGCACTCGGGGGGAGCTGTTTTTT
TRBV4-2	NA	NA	TRBJ2-1	CASSQGGVNEQFF	TGTGCCAGCAGCCAGGGGGGAGTCAATGAGCAGTTCTTC
TRBV7-9	NA	NA	TRBJ2-7	CASSSGGTGDLSGEQYF	TGTGCCAGCAGCTCTGGAGGGACCGGAGACCTCTCGGGGGAGCAGTACTTC
TRBV10-1	NA	NA	TRBJ2-3	CASSDYGTASTDTQYF	TGCGCCAGCAGTGACTATGGGACTGCTAGCACAGATACGCAGTATTTT
TRBV30	NA	NA	TRBJ1-2	CASPDEGVGYTF	TGTGCCTCCCCCGACGAGGGAGTCGGCTACACCTTC
TRBV7-2	TRBD1	once	TRBJ1-2	CASSFWQGAANGYTF	TGTGCCAGCAGCTTTTGGCAGGGGGCCGCAAATGGCTACACCTTC
TRBV5-4	TRBD2	NA	TRBJ2-7	CASSISGRAWEEQYF	TGTGCCAGCAGCATTAGCGGGAGGGCCTGGGAGGAGCAGTACTTC
TRBV19	TRBD1	NA	TRBJ1-2	CASRYPDRGYGYTF	TGTGCCAGTCGGTATCCGGACAGGGGATATGGCTACACCTTC
TRBV27	TRBD2	NA	TRBJ2-1	CASSSRLAGGSGAYNEQFF	TGTGCCAGCAGTTCCAGACTAGCGGGAGGGTCAGGGGCCTACAATGAGCAGTTCTTC
TRBV29-1	TRBD1	NA	TRBJ2-1	CSVESGQGNNEQFF	TGCAGCGTTGAAAGTGGACAGGGAAACAATGAGCAGTTCTTC
TRBV18	NA	NA	TRBJ1-4	CASSQQGSGTNEKLFF	TGTGCCAGCTCACAACAGGGAAGTGGAACTAATGAAAAACTGTTTTTT
TRBV28	NA	NA	TRBJ1-1	CASSLLGEVTEAFF	TGTGCCAGCAGTTTATTAGGGGAAGTTACTGAAGCTTTCTTT
TRBV11-2	NA	NA	TRBJ1-2	CASSPTRRGGYGYTF	TGTGCCAGCAGCCCGACTAGGCGGGGGGGCTATGGCTACACCTTC
TRBV19	TRBD1	NA	TRBJ1-2	CASSEGTDYGYTF	TGTGCCAGTAGCGAGGGGACAGACTATGGCTACACCTTC
TRBV5-1	NA	NA	TRBJ2-3	CASSLVRGDTQYF	TGCGCCAGCAGCTTGGTCAGAGGAGATACGCAGTATTTT
TRBV5-8	TRBD2	once	TRBJ2-5	CASSLARLAGSGETQYF	TGTGCCAGCAGCTTGGCCAGGCTAGCGGGGTCCGGAGAGACCCAGTACTTC
TRBV5-1	TRBD1	NA	TRBJ1-1	CASSPGQVDTEAFF	TGCGCCAGCAGCCCGGGACAGGTGGACACTGAAGCTTTCTTT
TRBV12-5	NA	NA	TRBJ2-7	CASGLVRTVISYEQYF	TGTGCTAGTGGTTTGGTACGGACAGTGATCTCCTACGAGCAGTACTTC
TRBV18	NA	NA	TRBJ2-5	CASSAGSQETQYF	TGTGCCAGCTCCGCGGGCTCACAAGAGACCCAGTACTTC
TRBV6-5	TRBD1	NA	TRBJ1-5	CASRKGQGGNQPQHF	TGTGCCAGCCGTAAGGGACAGGGGGGCAATCAGCCCCAGCATTTT
TRBV7-9	TRBD2	once	TRBJ2-2	CASSLSGTIPGELFF	TGTGCCAGCAGCTTATCCGGGACTATCCCCGGGGAGCTGTTTTTT
TRBV5-1	TRBD1	once	TRBJ2-5	CASSLVPQPTGQGVKETQYF	TGCGCCAGCAGCTTGGTGCCTCAACCAACGGGACAGGGAGTAAAAGAGACCCAGTACTTC
TRBV28	NA	NA	TRBJ2-5	CASISPQETQYF	TGTGCCAGCATTAGCCCACAAGAGACCCAGTACTTC
TRBV19	TRBD2	once	TRBJ2-5	CASSSGGAPETQYF	TGTGCCAGTAGTAGCGGGGGGGCCCCAGAGACCCAGTACTTC